These 11 T cell receptor beta chains were sequenced from one sample in a study of T cells in Graves' hyperthyroidism and ophthalmopathy. Researchers amplified the TCR beta CDR3 regions from RNA transcripts. The HTBI primer set was used in a first-round RT-PCR of the TCR CDR3. MiXCR was run by TCRdb on the multiplex PCR reads, yielding one entry per CDR3 protein. This sample carries about 640,000 distinct CDR3 sequences, about 20% of them seen once, and the ten largest clones take roughly 30%. The sample was blood. Receptor source: a man younger than 40 with Graves' ophthalmopathy.

Points on this clonotype: A read error may account for a junction end that differs from germline. This chain joins TRBV6-2 or TRBV6-3 and TRBJ2-2; maybe TRBD1 (6 bases). The CDR3 extends over 17 amino acids. From germline, CDR1 is MNHEY and CDR2 SVGEGT. Written as DNA, the CDR3 is TGTGCCAGCAGCTCGGGGCCGGTGACAGGTTTTACCGAGGAGCTGTTTTTT. This sequence encodes CASSSGPVTGFTEELFF.

Ten or more counts support this clonotype. The chain recombines TRBV12-3 or TRBV12-4 with TRBJ1-4; TRBD1 might be the D (6 bases). The CDR3 covers 17 residues. V was clipped by 5 bases and J by 5 bases, with 21 bases between them. CDR3 DNA sequence: TGTGCCAGCAGTGCCGGAGGGATACAGGGCGGAAATGAAAAACTGTTTTTT. Translation gives CASSAGGIQGGNEKLFF.

This clonotype was counted between two and nine times. The rearrangement uses TRBV5-5 and TRBJ1-3; D may be TRBD1 (5 bases). The CDR3 length is 15 residues. Per germline, CDR1 SGHKS and CDR2 YYEKEE (reference sequence). V was cut by 0 bases and J by 2 bases, with 9 bases left in between. CDR3 sequence reads: CASSLAGGPGNTIYF. In nucleotides, the CDR3 is TGTGCCAGCAGCTTGGCGGGGGGACCTGGAAACACCATATATTTT.

The genes are TRBV28 and TRBJ1-5; TRBD1 might be the D (5 bases). Trimming cost V 3 bases and J 2 bases, with 11 bases left between them. Germline V gene lookup returns CDR1 MDHEN and CDR2 SYDVKM. The CDR3 extends over 15 amino acids. The CDR3 sequence: CASSLGRFGNQPQHF. The CDR3 region has the DNA TGTGCCAGCAGTTTGGGACGGTTTGGCAATCAGCCCCAGCATTTT.

V and J are TRBV7-8 and TRBJ1-2; D is perhaps TRBD1 (5 bases). The germline CDR1 and CDR2 sequences are SGHVS and FQNEAQ. Deletions cut 4 bases from V and 0 bases from J, with 12 bases between. The CDR3 covers 15 residues. The CDR3 sequence is CASSSTGTSNYGYTF. Here the CDR3 DNA reads TGTGCCAGCAGCTCCACCGGGACCTCTAACTATGGCTACACCTTC.

Concerning this clonotype itself: Germline is not matched at one junction end, which may reflect a read error. This CDR3 reads CSVEGHRDSDYNKQFF. CDR3 DNA: TGCAGCGTTGAAGGCCACCGGGACAGTGATTACAATAAGCAGTTCTTC. The chain has TRBV29-1 and TRBJ2-1, with 7 bases lining up with TRBD1. This CDR3 has 16 amino acids. Germline values: CDR1 SQVTM, CDR2 ANQGSEA.

The CDR3 coding sequence is TGTGCCAGCAGTATCAGGCAGGCTCAAACTAATGAAAAACTGTTTTTT. Protein sequence: CASSIRQAQTNEKLFF. J is TRBJ1-4 and V is TRBV2; D remains ambiguous. The CDR3 length is 16 residues. V dropped 5 bases and J dropped 1 base, with 14 bases sitting between them. The germline CDR1 and CDR2 sequences are SNHLY and FYNNEI.

The chain has TRBV3-2 and TRBJ2-1; whether TRBD1, the table's D call, matches the DNA was not checked. TRBV3-2 is a recognized pseudogene. CDR3 length equals 15 residues. In DNA, the CDR3 is TGTGCCAGCAGCCAAGGGGACAGGGGAGGCAATGAGCAGTTCTTC. Its protein is CASSQGDRGGNEQFF.

This clonotype has a count of ten or more. This CDR3 reads CAISEGLIFRYF. CDR3 DNA sequence: TGTGCCATCAGTGAGGGGCTGATATTTCGGTACTTC. V usage is TRBV10-3 and J usage is TRBJ2-5; D ambiguous. This CDR3 contains 12 residues. Trimming took 2 bases from V and 13 from J, leaving 14 bases between them. Germline V gene data show CDR1 as ENHRY and CDR2 as SYGVKD.

This clonotype appeared many times. This rearrangement joins TRBV12-3 or TRBV12-4 to TRBJ1-1, with D unresolved. This CDR3 has 14 amino acids. Trimming cost V 7 bases and J 8 bases, with 20 bases left between them. The CDR3 DNA reads TGTGCCAGCAACGTAGACTGGGCGAGGACGGAAGCTTTCTTT. Translated, it gives CASNVDWARTEAFF.

This clonotype was recorded many times. The V call is TRBV18, the J call TRBJ2-7; tentative D call: TRBD2 (6 bases). This CDR3 spans 12 amino acids. Germline V gives CDR1 KGHSH, CDR2 LQKENI. V lost 5 bases, J lost 7 bases, and 12 bases lay in between. The CDR3 region has the DNA TGTGCCAGCTCAAGGACTGCGGGGGAGCAGTACTTC. Protein: CASSRTAGEQYF. The variable domain in full, with the rest retrieved from reference TRBV18 and TRBJ2-7, is NAGVMQNPRHLVRRRGQEARLRCSPMKGHSHVYWYRQLPEEGLKFMVYLQKENIIDESGMPKERFSAEFPKEGPSILRIQQVVRGDSAAYFCASSRTAGEQYFGPGTRLTVT.